The 9 T cell receptor beta chains reported below all come from one sample, sequenced in a study of blood T cells in healthy people across ages. Using a J-beta primer mix together with a sample-barcoded 5' primer, a second PCR was run for roughly 7 to 11 cycles. TCRdb recomputed calls from the 5' RACE reads with MiXCR, one row per CDR3 protein. The sample includes 600,000 to 900,000 distinct CDR3 sequences, roughly 25% of them seen just once. These data are also associated with another study on T cells of mothers and their children.

What was sequenced was blood. These receptors were collected from a boy between 5 and 17 years old in good health.

The chain couples TRBV18 to TRBJ2-1; 11 bases match TRBD2. The germline V gene encodes CDR1 KGHSH and CDR2 LQKENI. This CDR3 has 16 amino acids. The V segment lost 5 bases and the J segment 7 bases; nucleotides outside the gene matches: 10. CDR3 sequence (DNA): TGTGCCAGCTCAGAGACGACTAGCGGGGTCCTTAATGAGCAGTTCTTC. It encodes CASSETTSGVLNEQFF.

This clonotype was seen repeatedly, ten times or more. The chain combines TRBV27 with TRBJ1-6; maybe TRBD1 (5 bases). Per germline, CDR1 MNHEY and CDR2 SMNVEV (reference sequence). This CDR3 has 13 residues. V lost 6 bases, J lost 10 bases, and 13 bases lay in between. CDR3 bases: TGTGCCAGCAGGGCCTTACAGGCATCACCCCTCCACTTT. This translates into CASRALQASPLHF.

This clonotype was seen just once. This rearrangement joins TRBV7-6 to TRBJ1-3; possibly TRBD1 for D (5 bases). V dropped 3 bases and J dropped 3 bases, with 6 bases sitting between them. CDR1 SGHVS and CDR2 FNYEAQ come from the germline V gene. This CDR3 spans 13 amino acids. The CDR3 sequence is CASSLTVGNTIYF. Written as DNA, the CDR3 is TGTGCCAGCAGCTTGACAGTTGGAAACACCATATATTTT.

This clonotype was detected a few times. V gene TRBV2 combines with J gene TRBJ1-3; 8 nucleotides align to TRBD1. The V and J ends lost 8 bases and 0 bases, in that order; junction bases with no gene match: 9. This CDR3 spans 16 amino acids. Germline lookup yields CDR1 SNHLY and CDR2 FYNNEI. In nucleotides, the CDR3 is TGTGCCAGCTCCTGGGACAGGTCCGACTCTGGAAACACCATATATTTT. Its protein is CASSWDRSDSGNTIYF.

The chain links TRBV28 to TRBJ2-1, with D hard to call. The J call is doubtful: the DNA matches TRBJ2-5 better. Germline V gene data show CDR1 as MDHEN and CDR2 as SYDVKM. The CDR3 totals 14 residues. The CDR3 loop reads CASSAPGLRETQYF. In DNA, the CDR3 is TGTGCCAGCAGCGCCCCGGGTTTGCGGGAGACCCAGTACTTC.

In its sample, this clonotype was seen a few times. The rearrangement uses TRBV11-2 and TRBJ1-1, with D hard to call. This CDR3 region has 14 residues. Germline V gene data show CDR1 as SGHAT and CDR2 as FQNNGV. The germline V and J ends were trimmed by 0 bases and 8 bases, with 13 bases remaining between them. CDR3 nucleotides: TGTGCCAGCAGCTTAGACGTGTCACCAGACGAAGCTTTCTTT. Translation gives CASSLDVSPDEAFF.

V and J are TRBV28 and TRBJ1-2; D uncertain. The CDR3 runs to 14 residues. Per germline, CDR1 MDHEN and CDR2 SYDVKM. V shed 5 bases and J shed 8 bases, with 18 bases lying between them. The CDR3 DNA reads as TGTGCCAGCAGTCTCCCCGGAAGGGCTCGGGGCTACACCTTC. Translating it yields CASSLPGRARGYTF.

The gene calls are TRBV2 and TRBJ2-7, with 9 bases aligning to TRBD2. The CDR3 is 15 amino acids. V dropped 4 bases and J dropped 5; count of bases not matched to a gene: 9. Germline V gives CDR1 SNHLY, CDR2 FYNNEI. CDR3 bases: TGTGCCAGCAGTGCGCCTTTGCGGGGGGGTGACGAGCAGTACTTC. This gives the protein CASSAPLRGGDEQYF.

The V call is TRBV5-1, the J call TRBJ2-5, with 8 bases that match TRBD1. Germline loops: CDR1 SGHRS, CDR2 YFSETQ. The V segment lost 4 bases and the J segment 1 base; nucleotides outside the gene matches: 9. The CDR3 loop spans 16 amino acids. This CDR3 is CASSPSAGGFQETQYF. DNA for the CDR3: TGCGCCAGCAGCCCCTCGGCAGGGGGCTTCCAAGAGACCCAGTACTTC.